This T cell receptor beta chain was profiled in a study of control samples from healthy donors and cancer patients. The data were produced by immunoSEQ multiplex PCR, yet TCRdb's version contains in-frame clones alone and is incomplete. The data contain around 120,000 clones, about 89% of them singletons. The specimen was blood. This sequence originates from a man aged 55 to 69 in good health.

The CDR3 here is CASSPQGIRTEAFF. CDR3 nucleotide sequence: TGTGCCAGCAGTCCCCAGGGGATCCGAACTGAAGCTTTCTTT. V gene TRBV28 combines with J gene TRBJ1-1; TRBD1 might be the D (6 bases). The CDR3 covers 14 residues. From germline, CDR1 is MDHEN and CDR2 SYDVKM. The V and J ends lost 5 bases and 5 bases respectively, with 15 bases between them.